Sequencing of this T cell receptor beta chain was carried out in a study of shared clonotypes between healthy human individuals. Overall study results and limits: Shared clonotypes: about 5.3% naive CD4, about 3.3% naive CD8, less than 2.5% memory CD4, 0.35% to 0.5% memory CD8. Generally, estimated richness proved larger in naive subsets than it did in memory subsets.

Adult donors, all healthy and HIV-negative, had no recent acute infections or vaccinations. Assay runs were performed at deep level. Some clones are missing from TCRdb's copy, which holds only in-frame ones; the method was immunoSEQ multiplex PCR. Counted here are 90,000 to 120,000 clones, less than 75% occurring once; the ten biggest clones make up more than 20%. Worth noting for this clone: What it recognizes is unknown.

CDR3 size: 16 residues. In germline, CDR1 is MDHEN, CDR2 SYDVKM. Trimming at V came to 5 bases and at J to 5 bases, leaving 12 bases not matched to a gene. The V gene is TRBV28, the J gene TRBJ2-5, with TRBD2 matching 9 bases. Sequencing was done on a sample of memory CD8+ T cells sorted from blood. Subset meaning: CD45RO+ cells pooled with CCR7-negative TemRA cells. This sequence originates from a woman younger than 45 in good health. The CDR3 region is CASSPPPGLAFETQYF. The CDR3 nucleotides read TGTGCCAGCAGTCCCCCCCCGGGACTAGCTTTTGAGACCCAGTACTTC. Supplemented by reference TRBV28 and TRBJ2-5, the full variable domain reads DVKVTQSSRYLVKRTGEKVFLECVQDMDHENMFWYRQDPGLGLRLIYFSYDVKMKEKGDIPEGYSVSREKKERFSLILESASTNQTSMYLCASSPPPGLAFETQYFGPGTRLLVL.